This T cell receptor beta chain is drawn from a study of regulatory T cells in long-lasting Graves disease. Regarding the study as a whole: What was studied was peripheral blood only, and not thyroid tissue.

Library construction for TCR beta used iRepertoire HTBI primers and Arm-PCR of CDR3 regions. TCRdb re-derived calls from the multiplex PCR reads in MiXCR, one entry per CDR3 protein. The sample shows around 500,000 distinct CDR3 sequences, 16% of them seen only once. Regarding this clonotype: The antigen is not known. One base away lies a much larger clone, so this may be a sequencing read error.

Time point here: newly diagnosed GD, antithyroid drugs for less than 3 months. The TCR library was made from RNA extracted from PBMCs. The CDR3 consists of 14 residues. Trimming cost V 6 bases and J 0 bases, with 12 bases left between them. Germline assignment: CDR1 WNHNN and CDR2 SYGVQD (reference sequence). Another study also made use of these data, one on T cells in Graves' hyperthyroidism and ophthalmopathy.

The TCR was taken from a woman aged 35 to 60 with Graves disease. The specimen was peripheral blood mononuclear cells (PBMCs), collected at new diagnosis, from a patient treated with antithyroid drugs. The V gene is TRBV10-1, the J gene TRBJ2-7; D possibly corresponds to TRBD1 (5 bases). CDR3 in DNA: TGCGCCAGCAGACCGGACACCAGCTCCTACGAGCAGTACGTC. Its translation is CASRPDTSSYEQYV.